Sequencing of this TCR beta chain was carried out in a study of T cells in Graves' hyperthyroidism and ophthalmopathy. General observations from the study: The model anticipated ophthalmopathy a median approximately six months pre-onset. Appearing also in blood were most of the thyroid clonotypes expanded above 0.001.

In germline, CDR1 is MNHNS, CDR2 SASEGT. V lost 10 bases, J lost 3 bases, and 10 bases stayed unmatched. The CDR3 consists of 15 residues. Graves' hyperthyroidism showing no ophthalmopathy progression within 18 months was considered stable. The PBMCs had their origin in more than 9.5 ml of fresh peripheral blood. Amplified regions were TCR beta CDR3 sequences from RNA transcripts. During a first-round RT-PCR of the TCR CDR3, the HTBI primer set was used. TCRdb independently ran MiXCR on the multiplex PCR reads; one entry per CDR3 protein. The data show roughly 570,000 distinct CDR3 sequences, more than 15% seen once. This clonotype has just a few counts. Antigen specificity is unknown.

The V call is TRBV6-1, the J call TRBJ2-2; the match to TRBD1 covers 8 bases. The sequenced sample consisted of blood. The source is a woman in her twenties or thirties with Graves' hyperthyroidism. DNA of the CDR3: TGTGCCACCAAGTTAGGACAGGGTGACACCGGGGAGCTGTTTTTT. Its translation is CATKLGQGDTGELFF.